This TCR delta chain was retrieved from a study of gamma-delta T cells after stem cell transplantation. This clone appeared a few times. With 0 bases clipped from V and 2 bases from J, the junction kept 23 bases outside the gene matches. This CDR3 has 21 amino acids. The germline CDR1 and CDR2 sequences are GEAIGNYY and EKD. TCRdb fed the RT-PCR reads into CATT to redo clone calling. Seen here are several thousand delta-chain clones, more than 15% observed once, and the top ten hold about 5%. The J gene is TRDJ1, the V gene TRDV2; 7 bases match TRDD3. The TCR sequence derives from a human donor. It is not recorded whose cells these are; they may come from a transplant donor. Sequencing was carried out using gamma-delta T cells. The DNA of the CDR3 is TGTGCCTGTGACACCGGAGGCTTCTTTACTGGGGTATACGCGCCTACCGATAAACTCATCTTT. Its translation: CACDTGGFFTGVYAPTDKLIF.